The present T cell receptor (beta chain) was sequenced within a study of cytomegalovirus exposure and HLA in healthy donors. Overall study findings and caveats: Most of the TCR beta V segments (in an earlier analysis) were productive either about 87% or about 30% of the time. A later look showed TCR association rates differing by HLA locus, highest for DRB1 and lowest for HLA-C.

This CDR3 comprises 12 residues. Primers included in the PCR were 60 Vbeta and 13 Jbeta primers. Some clones are missing from TCRdb's copy, which holds only in-frame ones; the method was immunoSEQ multiplex PCR. This sample's clone table lists almost 40,000 clones. Note on this clone: The antigen remains unidentified.

The rearrangement uses TRBV21-1 and TRBJ1-2. TRBV21-1 is recorded as a pseudogene. The sample consisted of PBMCs. This TCR was sampled from a woman younger than 45 in good health and CMV-seropositive. CDR3 coding DNA: TGTGCCAGCAGCAAAGGCGGGTTTGGCTACACCTTC. Encoded protein: CASSKGGFGYTF.